The present T cell receptor beta chain was sequenced within a study of blood T cell repertoires in COVID-19. Study overall: Sites across the United States, Italy and Spain contributed samples from acute and convalescent COVID-19. T cells, B-cell-depleted T cells, or PBMCs provided the cDNA or gDNA that served as material.

While infection was still active, Seattle patients were enrolled and then followed longitudinally. V dropped 5 bases and J dropped 1 base, with 11 bases sitting between them. There are 13 residues in the CDR3. CDR1 and CDR2 from the germline V gene are SQVTM and ANQGSEA. In the original analysis: Reference gene primer amplification in the assay estimated nucleated cell counts. Using immunoSEQ multiplex PCR, the repertoire was profiled, and TCRdb retains in-frame clones only, with some absent. V and J calls and clone size come straight from that table; D and trimming were deduced from the DNA. This table holds 300,000 to 350,000 clones, more than 75% found once.

The receptor was derived from a woman aged 50 to 60 with COVID-19, enrolled during active disease. The chain carries TRBV29-1 and TRBJ1-1, with D possibly matching TRBD1 (6 bases). What was sequenced was peripheral blood. CDR3 amino acids: CSVLTGGNTEAFF. In nucleotides, the CDR3 is TGCAGCGTTCTGACAGGAGGGAACACTGAAGCTTTCTTT.